Below are 8 T cell receptor beta chains sequenced from a single sample in a study of T cell repertoires in cytomegalovirus infection (dated by TCRdb to the late 2010s). Sequenced using an Illumina HiSeq 1500. TCRdb reworked the public reads: Q25 trimming with fastp, MiXCR clone assembly, productive beta chains retained. For every CDR3 protein sequence, its rows merge into one entry that carries the most common genes and DNA. The sample profile shows hundreds of thousands of distinct CDR3 sequences; more than 8% of them were found once. The ten largest clones add up to roughly 4.5% of the sample. The sequenced sample was PBMCs. These receptors all come from a human donor in good health (CMV status not recorded). Some clones in this sample may be carry-over from other donors' samples.

This clonotype was observed a few times. The rearrangement joins TRBV18 to TRBJ2-2; D not resolved. Germline V gene data show CDR1 as KGHSH and CDR2 as LQKENI. V gave up 1 base and J gave up 5 bases, with 8 bases separating them. The CDR3 is 14 amino acids. The CDR3 sequence: CASSPQEATGELFF. CDR3 coding DNA: TGTGCCAGCTCACCACAAGAGGCGACCGGGGAGCTGTTTTTT. Full variable domain (outside the CDR3, taken from reference TRBV18 and TRBJ2-2): NAGVMQNPRHLVRRRGQEARLRCSPMKGHSHVYWYRQLPEEGLKFMVYLQKENIIDESGMPKERFSAEFPKEGPSILRIQQVVRGDSAAYFCASSPQEATGELFFGEGSRLTVL.

The chain has TRBV20-1 and TRBJ2-5, with D hard to call. The V gene lost 3 bases and the J gene lost 1 base, with 9 bases spanning the gap. Per germline, CDR1 DFQATT and CDR2 SNEGSKA (reference sequence). The CDR3 sequence is 13 residues long. Here the CDR3 DNA reads TGCAGTGCTAGGAAGGACCCCCAAGAGACCCAGTACTTC. This sequence encodes CSARKDPQETQYF.

This clonotype was observed a handful of times. This chain uses TRBV2 with TRBJ2-1; D is unresolved. CDR1 and CDR2 (germline): SNHLY, FYNNEI. CDR3 length: 15 amino acids. The V gene lost 1 base and the J gene lost 5 bases, with 12 bases spanning the gap. CDR3 region: CASSEGTFKNNEQFF. CDR3 nucleotides: TGTGCCAGCAGTGAAGGTACATTCAAGAACAATGAGCAGTTCTTC. Together with reference TRBV2 and TRBJ2-1, the CDR3 gives the full variable domain: EPEVTQTPSHQVTQMGQEVILRCVPISNHLYFYWYRQILGQKVEFLVSFYNNEISEKSEIFDDQFSVERPDGSNFTLKIRSTKLEDSAMYFCASSEGTFKNNEQFFGPGTRLTVL.

J is TRBJ2-5 and V is TRBV6-8; D is perhaps TRBD1 or TRBD2 (7 bases each). The germline V gene encodes CDR1 MNHGY and CDR2 SAAAGT. The CDR3 loop spans 14 amino acids. With 2 bases removed from V and 5 bases from J, the gap between germline ends came to 12 bases. In nucleotides, the CDR3 is TGTGCCAGCAGTTACGGGAGGGGGCTGGAGACCCAGTACTTC. Translation: CASSYGRGLETQYF.

There are many counts of this clonotype. The chain joins TRBV9 to TRBJ2-1; 9 nucleotides line up with TRBD1. Trimming removed 3 bases from V and 4 bases from J; junction bases left unmatched: 8. Germline V gene data show CDR1 as SGDLS and CDR2 as YYNGEE. The CDR3 is 16 residues long. CDR3 residues: CASSGDDRGKYNEQFF. CDR3 DNA sequence: TGTGCCAGCAGCGGGGACGACAGGGGGAAATACAATGAGCAGTTCTTC.

This clonotype appeared a few times. The chain couples TRBV28 to TRBJ2-1; unclear D gene. The germline V and J ends were trimmed by 2 bases and 8 bases, with 10 bases remaining between them. Germline CDR1 and CDR2: MDHEN and SYDVKM. The CDR3 is 13 residues long. CDR3 DNA: TGTGCCAGCAGTTTACCGGTTGGGTATGAGCAGTTCTTC. Protein sequence: CASSLPVGYEQFF.

This chain uses TRBV6-2 or TRBV6-3 with TRBJ1-1; 8 positions match TRBD1. This CDR3 contains 13 residues. Germline assignment: CDR1 MNHEY and CDR2 SVGEGT. The junction had 6 bases not matched to a gene; V was cut back by 2 bases and J by 10 bases. CDR3 nucleotide sequence: TGTGCCAGCAGTTACACGGGGACAGGCCGAGCTTTCTTT. Translated: CASSYTGTGRAFF.

This clonotype showed up just a few times. V gene TRBV9 combines with J gene TRBJ2-2; a possible D gene is TRBD1 (6 bases). CDR1 SGDLS and CDR2 YYNGEE come from the germline V gene. The germline V and J ends were trimmed by 3 bases and 5 bases, with 8 bases remaining between them. The CDR3 runs 13 residues. The CDR3 coding sequence is TGTGCCAGCAGCGCACAGGGAACCGGGGAGCTGTTTTTT. Translated, it gives CASSAQGTGELFF.